The present T cell receptor beta chain was sequenced within a study of CD8 T cells in ankylosing spondylitis. Notes on the study in general: Peripheral blood samples showed relatively rare disease-linked clones, and these clones were CD8+. Earlier literature documents some of the motif variants in reactive arthritis synovial fluid and blood. According to the report, clones linked to the disease were significantly enriched in matched synovial fluid samples taken from ankylosing spondylitis patients. Blood of patients with ankylosing spondylitis appeared to be characterized by a TCR beta motif of eight highly homologous variants.

Trimming left V 3 bases short and J 5 bases short, with 10 bases between. The CDR3 is 13 residues long. As the method for making TCR beta libraries, quantitative 5'-RACE with molecular barcodes was used. One entry per CDR3 protein, called by TCRdb with MiXCR from the 5' RACE reads. This sample has roughly 300,000 distinct CDR3 sequences, with 7% to 9% found just once. With regard to this clonotype: Its specificity is unknown.

The sequenced material came from blood, either unsorted or a sorted T cell fraction (not recorded which). The J gene is TRBJ1-1, the V gene TRBV12-3 or TRBV12-4; a weak D match, TRBD1 (5 bases). The TCR comes from a male donor with ankylosing spondylitis. The CDR3 bases are TGTGCCAGCAGTTTGAAGGGGCGGACTGAAGCTTTCTTT. It encodes CASSLKGRTEAFF.